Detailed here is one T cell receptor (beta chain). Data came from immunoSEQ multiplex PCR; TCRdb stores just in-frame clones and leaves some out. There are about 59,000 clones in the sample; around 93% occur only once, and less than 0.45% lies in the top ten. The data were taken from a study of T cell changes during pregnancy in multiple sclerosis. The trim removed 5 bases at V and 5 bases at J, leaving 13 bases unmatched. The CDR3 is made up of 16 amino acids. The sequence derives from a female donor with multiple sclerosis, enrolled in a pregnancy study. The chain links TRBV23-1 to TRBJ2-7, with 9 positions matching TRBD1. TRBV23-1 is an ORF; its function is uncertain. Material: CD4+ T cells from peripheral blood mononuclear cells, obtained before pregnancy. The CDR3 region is CASSKVRDRDFDEQYF. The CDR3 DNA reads TGCGCCAGCAGTAAGGTCCGGGACAGGGATTTCGACGAGCAGTACTTC.